The 20 T cell receptor beta chains below come from one sample, sequenced in a study of OX40 agonist ivuxolimab in advanced cancers. Assay used: immunoSEQ multiplex PCR; TCRdb lists only in-frame clones, some missing. Altogether about 51,000 clones are present, around 77% being singletons, with the ten largest covering around 2%. The source material was CD4+ or CD8+ T cells sorted from blood, sampled in a trial of the OX40 agonist ivuxolimab. Receptors originate from an adult with an advanced solid tumor such as melanoma, head and neck, liver or kidney cancer.

This clone came up many times. The chain couples TRBV18 to TRBJ2-7, with unresolved D. V gave up 3 bases and J gave up 5 bases, with 5 bases separating them. Germline lookup yields CDR1 KGHSH and CDR2 LQKENI. This CDR3 has 11 amino acids. Here the CDR3 reads CASSPFDEQYF. The CDR3 DNA is TGTGCCAGCTCACCTTTCGACGAGCAGTACTTC. Complete variable domain (other parts from reference TRBV18 and TRBJ2-7): NAGVMQNPRHLVRRRGQEARLRCSPMKGHSHVYWYRQLPEEGLKFMVYLQKENIIDESGMPKERFSAEFPKEGPSILRIQQVVRGDSAAYFCASSPFDEQYFGPGTRLTVT.

This chain links TRBV7-3 with TRBJ2-1, with TRBD2 matching 9 bases. The CDR3 spans 15 residues. J was trimmed by 5 bases and V by 2 bases; bases with no gene match: 4. The germline V gene has CDR1 SGHTA and CDR2 FQGTGA. CDR3 region: CASSLGLAGHNEQFF. In DNA, the CDR3 is TGTGCCAGCAGCTTAGGGCTAGCGGGGCACAATGAGCAGTTCTTC.

The CDR3 spells CANSRTAGNTIYF. The CDR3 coding sequence is TGTGCCAACAGCCGGACAGCTGGAAACACCATATATTTT. The V and J genes are TRBV10-3 and TRBJ1-3, with D possibly being TRBD1 (6 bases). This CDR3 comprises 13 residues. CDR1 is ENHRY, CDR2 SYGVKD, per germline. The germline V and J ends were trimmed by 10 bases and 2 bases, with 12 bases remaining between them.

This clone has only a few counts. V is TRBV2 and J is TRBJ2-7, with TRBD2 matching 8 bases. CDR3 length: 15 residues. Germline V gene lookup returns CDR1 SNHLY and CDR2 FYNNEI. The V segment lost 4 bases and the J segment 13 bases; nucleotides outside the gene matches: 18. The CDR3, as DNA: TGTGCCAGCAGTGGGCCCCCGACAGGCCCCGGGGGGGGATACTTC. Translation: CASSGPPTGPGGGYF.

The chain has TRBV5-1 and TRBJ1-2; weak D call: TRBD1 (6 bases). The germline gives CDR1 SGHRS, CDR2 YFSETQ. Trimming pared 4 bases from V and 6 bases from J, leaving 13 bases between. There are 13 residues in the CDR3. The DNA of the CDR3 is TGCGCCAGCAGCCCCCTGCAGGGGCATGGCTACACCTTC. It codes for CASSPLQGHGYTF.

The chain carries TRBV9 and TRBJ2-2; weak D call: TRBD2 (5 bases). The CDR3 loop spans 15 amino acids. Germline CDR1 and CDR2: SGDLS and YYNGEE. V was trimmed by 0 bases and J by 3 bases, leaving 9 bases between them. CDR3 amino acids: CASSVAPGDTGELFF. The CDR3 DNA follows: TGTGCCAGCAGCGTAGCTCCCGGGGACACCGGGGAGCTGTTTTTT.

The rearrangement joins TRBV28 to TRBJ2-1, with D possibly being TRBD1 (6 bases). The CDR3 has 15 amino acids. Germline V gene lookup returns CDR1 MDHEN and CDR2 SYDVKM. V was cut by 3 bases and J by 6 bases, with 15 bases left in between. Here the CDR3 reads CASSFAGKGVNEQFF. The DNA for the CDR3 is TGTGCCAGCAGTTTCGCGGGTAAGGGGGTCAATGAGCAGTTCTTC.

This chain connects TRBV6-1 to TRBJ2-7, with TRBD1 identical over 7 bases. Germline loops: CDR1 MNHNS, CDR2 SASEGT. CDR3 length equals 16 residues. The J segment lost 4 bases and the V segment lost 2 bases, leaving 11 bases of the junction unmatched. The CDR3 is CASSEWDSPPAYEQYF. The CDR3 nucleotides are TGTGCCAGCAGTGAATGGGACAGCCCTCCTGCGTACGAGCAGTACTTC.

The rearrangement joins TRBV5-4 to TRBJ1-2; 8 positions match TRBD1. The V gene's germline CDR1 is SGHNT and CDR2 YYREEE (reference sequence). The J segment lost 3 bases and the V segment lost 5 bases, leaving 3 bases of the junction unmatched. This CDR3 region has 13 residues. Here the CDR3 DNA reads TGTGCCAGCAGGGACAGGGAGTACTATGGCTACACCTTC. Translated: CASRDREYYGYTF. Drawing the rest from reference TRBV5-4 and TRBJ1-2, the complete variable domain is ETGVTQSPTHLIKTRGQQVTLRCSSQSGHNTVSWYQQALGQGPQFIFQYYREEENGRGNFPPRFSGLQFPNYSSELNVNALELDDSALYLCASRDREYYGYTFGSGTRLTVV.

The rearrangement joins TRBV5-1 to TRBJ2-2; 13 bases match TRBD2. Germline trimming cut 3 bases from V and 6 bases from J; bases unmatched to any gene: 5. The CDR3 covers 16 residues. The germline V gene encodes CDR1 SGHRS and CDR2 YFSETQ. Here the CDR3 reads CASSSGLAGVPGELFF. CDR3 bases: TGCGCCAGCAGCTCCGGACTAGCGGGAGTCCCCGGGGAGCTGTTTTTT.

This chain connects TRBV28 to TRBJ2-7, with D possibly called TRBD1 or TRBD2 (6 bases each). Germline lookup yields CDR1 MDHEN and CDR2 SYDVKM. Trimming left V 10 bases short and J 3 bases short, with 16 bases between. The CDR3 runs to 13 residues. Here the CDR3 DNA reads TGTGCCATCAAAGGAGGGGGTTTCTACGAGCAGTACTTC. Protein product: CAIKGGGFYEQYF. The full variable domain, with the rest looked up from reference TRBV28 and TRBJ2-7, is DVKVTQSSRYLVKRTGEKVFLECVQDMDHENMFWYRQDPGLGLRLIYFSYDVKMKEKGDIPEGYSVSREKKERFSLILESASTNQTSMYLCAIKGGGFYEQYFGPGTRLTVT.

The rearrangement joins TRBV7-3 to TRBJ1-1; D unclear. CDR1 and CDR2 from the germline V gene are SGHTA and FQGTGA. With 5 bases removed from V and 0 bases from J, the gap between germline ends came to 7 bases. This CDR3 spans 13 amino acids. The CDR3 is CASSPTMNTEAFF. The CDR3 nucleotides are TGTGCCAGCAGCCCTACCATGAACACTGAAGCTTTCTTT.

This clone was observed once. J is TRBJ2-3 and V is TRBV29-1; 13 nucleotides align to TRBD2. There are 14 residues in the CDR3. J lost 5 bases, V lost 8 bases, and 7 bases had no gene match. The germline CDR1 and CDR2 sequences are SQVTM and ANQGSEA. In nucleotides, the CDR3 is TGCAGCACTAGCGGGAGGGCCGGGAAAGATACGCAGTATTTT. This sequence encodes CSTSGRAGKDTQYF.

The CDR3 protein is CASSPWDSGFNEKLFF. The CDR3 DNA follows: TGTGCCAGCAGCCCCTGGGACAGCGGGTTTAATGAAAAACTGTTTTTT. The chain recombines TRBV7-9 with TRBJ1-4; 7 positions agree with TRBD1. The V and J ends lost 5 bases and 4 bases, in that order; junction bases with no gene match: 10. This CDR3 spans 16 amino acids. Germline V gives CDR1 SEHNR, CDR2 FQNEAQ (reference sequence).

This clone was detected once. V is TRBV25-1 and J is TRBJ1-1, with D tentatively TRBD1 (6 bases). Germline V gene sequence: CDR1 MGHDK, CDR2 SYGVNS. The CDR3 loop spans 16 amino acids. The ends were cut back, 3 bases at V and 1 base at J, with 15 bases in the middle. The CDR3 reads CASSEGGGAGNTEAFF. The DNA for the CDR3 is TGTGCCAGCAGTGAGGGTGGGGGGGCAGGGAACACTGAAGCTTTCTTT.

This clone has a handful of counts. The rearrangement links TRBV12-5 to TRBJ1-2; 7 bases are shared with TRBD1. Trimming removed 2 bases from V and 4 bases from J; junction bases left unmatched: 7. This CDR3 region has 15 residues. Germline lookup yields CDR1 LGHNT and CDR2 FRNRAP. In DNA, the CDR3 is TGTGCTAGTGGTTTGTCTACAGGGGTACTCTATGGCTACACCTTC. It specifies CASGLSTGVLYGYTF.

The gene calls are TRBV7-2 and TRBJ2-7; D ambiguous. Germline V gene sequence: CDR1 SGHTA, CDR2 FQGNSA. V was clipped by 5 bases and J by 4 bases, with 15 bases between them. The CDR3 length is 14 residues. CDR3 in amino acids: CASSPRFGHYEQYF. DNA of the CDR3: TGTGCCAGCAGCCCCCGTTTTGGGCATTACGAGCAGTACTTC. The entire variable domain, with the rest obtained from reference TRBV7-2 and TRBJ2-7, is as follows: GAGVSQSPSNKVTEKGKDVELRCDPISGHTALYWYRQSLGQGLEFLIYFQGNSAPDKSGLPSDRFSAERTGGSVSTLTIQRTQQEDSAVYLCASSPRFGHYEQYFGPGTRLTVT.

A single count supports this clone. The chain uses TRBV15 and TRBJ2-3; TRBD2 might be the D (5 bases). The CDR3 consists of 14 residues. Germline V gene lookup returns CDR1 LNHNV and CDR2 YYDKDF (reference sequence). The ends were cut back, 4 bases at V and 2 bases at J, with 10 bases in the middle. CDR3 amino acids: CATSMSGFTDTQYF. CDR3 coding DNA: TGTGCCACCAGCATGTCGGGGTTCACAGATACGCAGTATTTT.

This clone was counted once. The genes are TRBV28 and TRBJ1-1; 7 nucleotides line up with TRBD1. Losses at the gene ends were 6 bases for V and 11 bases for J; bases not matched to a gene: 9. The length of the CDR3 is 12 residues. Germline V gene data show CDR1 as MDHEN and CDR2 as SYDVKM. This chain's CDR3 is CASSLRQGTAFF. The CDR3 DNA follows: TGTGCCAGCAGCCTCAGACAGGGCACGGCTTTCTTT.

V usage is TRBV5-1 and J usage is TRBJ1-4, with D tentatively TRBD1 (5 bases). From germline, CDR1 is SGHRS and CDR2 YFSETQ. Trimming shortened V by 3 bases and J by 1 base, and 13 bases separated the two germline ends. This CDR3 is 16 amino acids long. This chain's CDR3 is CASSWQGFVTNEKLFF. The DNA of the CDR3 is TGCGCCAGCAGCTGGCAGGGTTTTGTAACTAATGAAAAACTGTTTTTT.